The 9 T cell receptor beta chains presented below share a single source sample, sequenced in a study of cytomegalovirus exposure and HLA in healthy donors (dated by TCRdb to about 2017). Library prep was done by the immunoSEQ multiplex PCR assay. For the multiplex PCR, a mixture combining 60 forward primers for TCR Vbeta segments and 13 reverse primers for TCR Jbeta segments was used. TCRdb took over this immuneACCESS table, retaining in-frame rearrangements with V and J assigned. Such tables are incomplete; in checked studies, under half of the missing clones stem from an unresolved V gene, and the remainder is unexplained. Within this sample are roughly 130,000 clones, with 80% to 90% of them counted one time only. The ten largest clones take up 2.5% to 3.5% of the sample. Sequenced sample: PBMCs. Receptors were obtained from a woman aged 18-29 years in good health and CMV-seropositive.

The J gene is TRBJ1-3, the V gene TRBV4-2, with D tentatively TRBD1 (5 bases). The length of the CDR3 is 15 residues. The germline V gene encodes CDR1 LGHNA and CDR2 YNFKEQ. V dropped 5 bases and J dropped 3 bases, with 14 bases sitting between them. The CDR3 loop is CASSEGVGVGNTIYF. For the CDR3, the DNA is TGTGCCAGCAGCGAAGGAGTAGGGGTTGGAAACACCATATATTTT.

This CDR3 reads CASEGLAGAYEQYF. CDR3 coding DNA: TGCGCCAGCGAAGGACTAGCGGGGGCTTACGAGCAGTACTTC. The J gene is TRBJ2-5, the V gene TRBV10-2, with TRBD2 identical over 13 bases. The J call could be wrong; TRBJ2-7 is a better fit for the DNA end. The CDR3 sequence is 14 residues long. CDR1 is WSHSY and CDR2 is SAAADI in the germline V gene.

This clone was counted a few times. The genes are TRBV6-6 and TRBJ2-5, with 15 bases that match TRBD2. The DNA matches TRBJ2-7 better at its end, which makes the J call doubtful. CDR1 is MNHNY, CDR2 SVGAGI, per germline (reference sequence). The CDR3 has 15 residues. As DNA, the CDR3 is TGTGCCAGCACCCCTGGACTAGCGGGGGGGGGCGAGCAGTACTTC. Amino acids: CASTPGLAGGGEQYF.

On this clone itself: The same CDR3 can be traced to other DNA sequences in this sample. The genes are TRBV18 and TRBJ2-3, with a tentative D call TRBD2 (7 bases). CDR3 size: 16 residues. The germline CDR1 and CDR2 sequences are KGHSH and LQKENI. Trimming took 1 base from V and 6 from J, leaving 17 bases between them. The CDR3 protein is CASSPLGGGDQDTQYF. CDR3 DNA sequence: TGTGCCAGCTCACCACTGGGAGGGGGGGACCAGGATACGCAGTATTTT.

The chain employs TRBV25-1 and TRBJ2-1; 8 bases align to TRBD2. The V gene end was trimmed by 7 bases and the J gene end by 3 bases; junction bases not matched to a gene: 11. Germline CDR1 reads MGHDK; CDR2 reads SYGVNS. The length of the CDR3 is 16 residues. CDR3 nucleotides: TGTGCCAGCACCCCAAAGGAGCGGGAGTACTACAATGAGCAGTTCTTC. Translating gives CASTPKEREYYNEQFF.

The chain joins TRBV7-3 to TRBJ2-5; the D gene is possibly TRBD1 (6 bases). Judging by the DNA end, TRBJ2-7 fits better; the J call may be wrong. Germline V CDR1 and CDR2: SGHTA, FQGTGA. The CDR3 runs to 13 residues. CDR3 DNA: TGTGCCAGCAGCTTTTTGGCAGGGGACGAGCAGTACTTC. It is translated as CASSFLAGDEQYF.

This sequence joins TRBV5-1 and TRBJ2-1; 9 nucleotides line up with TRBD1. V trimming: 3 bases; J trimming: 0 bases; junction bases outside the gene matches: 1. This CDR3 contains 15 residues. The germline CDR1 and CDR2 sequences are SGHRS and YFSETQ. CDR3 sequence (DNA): TGCGCCAGCAGCTCGACAGGGGGCTCCTACAATGAGCAGTTCTTC. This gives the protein CASSSTGGSYNEQFF.

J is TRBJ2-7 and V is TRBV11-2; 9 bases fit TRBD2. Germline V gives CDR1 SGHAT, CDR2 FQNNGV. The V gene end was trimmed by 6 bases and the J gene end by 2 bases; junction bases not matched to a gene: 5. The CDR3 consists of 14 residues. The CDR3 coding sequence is TGTGCCAGCAGGGCGACTAGCGGAACCTACGAGCAGTACTTC. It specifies CASRATSGTYEQYF.

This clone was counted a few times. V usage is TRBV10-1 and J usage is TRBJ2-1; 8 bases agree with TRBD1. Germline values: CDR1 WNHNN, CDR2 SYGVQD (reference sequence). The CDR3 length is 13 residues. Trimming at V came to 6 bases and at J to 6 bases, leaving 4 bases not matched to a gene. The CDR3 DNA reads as TGCGCCAGCAGGGCAGGGGGCTCCAATGAGCAGTTCTTC. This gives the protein CASRAGGSNEQFF.